Following are 8 T cell receptor beta chains from one sample sequenced in a study of beta chain features in type 1 diabetes. Their target antigens are unknown. The sequenced template was cDNA made from the entire isolated RNA. Assay: immunoSEQ multiplex PCR; the TCRdb copy retains only in-frame clones and omits some. Of roughly 350,000 clones listed, 8.5% to 10% are singletons. Study-wide results and limits: Across all four CD4+ subsets, people with type 1 diabetes showed modestly shorter TCRB CDR3s.

The sample consisted of central memory CD4+ T cells from blood. Source of these receptors: a man aged 25 to 45 with type 1 diabetes.

This clone was observed a handful of times. J is TRBJ2-7 and V is TRBV7-2; D tentatively reads TRBD1 or TRBD2 (5 bases each). The CDR3 consists of 16 residues. The germline V and J ends were trimmed by 3 bases and 1 base, with 16 bases remaining between them. CDR1 and CDR2 from the germline V gene are SGHTA and FQGNSA. In DNA form, the CDR3 reads TGTGCCAGCAGCTTTGATGAGGGGCGAGATTCCTACGAGCAGTACTTC. It specifies CASSFDEGRDSYEQYF.

This clone was found a few times. This chain connects TRBV5-1 to TRBJ2-1; possibly TRBD1 or TRBD2 for D (5 bases each). V lost 3 bases, J lost 8 bases, and 9 bases lay in between. Germline assignment: CDR1 SGHRS and CDR2 YFSETQ. This CDR3 is built from 12 residues. CDR3 in DNA: TGCGCCAGCAGCTGGATGGGGGATGAGCAGTTCTTC. This codes for CASSWMGDEQFF. The entire variable domain, with the rest obtained from reference TRBV5-1 and TRBJ2-1, is as follows: KAGVTQTPRYLIKTRGQQVTLSCSPISGHRSVSWYQQTPGQGLQFLFEYFSETQRNKGNFPGRFSGRQFSNSRSEMNVSTLELGDSALYLCASSWMGDEQFFGPGTRLTVL.

On this clone itself: An end of the junction does not agree with germline; a read error may underlie this. The V gene is TRBV6-5, the J gene TRBJ1-4; no clear D. This CDR3 spans 13 amino acids. Germline V lookup: CDR1 MNHEY, CDR2 SVGAGI. As DNA, the CDR3 is TGTGCCATCAGTGGTGGTGCGGTAGGAAAACTGTTTTTT. Translating it yields CAISGGAVGKLFF.

The chain employs TRBV6-5 and TRBJ2-5; 10 nucleotides match TRBD1. J was trimmed by 5 bases and V by 5 bases; bases with no gene match: 8. This CDR3 has 15 amino acids. The germline V gene has CDR1 MNHEY and CDR2 SVGAGI. The CDR3 spells CASSLDRGRGETQYF. The CDR3 coding sequence is TGTGCCAGCAGTCTAGACAGGGGGCGCGGGGAGACCCAGTACTTC.

This clone turned up a few times. The same CDR3 can be traced to other DNA sequences in this sample. The gene calls are TRBV28 and TRBJ2-7, with 12 bases lining up with TRBD2. Germline assignment: CDR1 MDHEN and CDR2 SYDVKM. The CDR3 loop spans 16 amino acids. V was pared by 6 bases and J by 3 bases, with 9 bases of the junction left unmatched. The CDR3 sequence is CASSSASGRALYEQYF. The CDR3 DNA reads as TGTGCCAGCAGCTCGGCTAGCGGGAGGGCCCTCTACGAGCAGTACTTC.

The sample holds a few counts of this clone. The rearrangement uses TRBV6-5 and TRBJ1-5; D remains unclear. V was cut by 8 bases and J by 2 bases, with 13 bases left in between. The CDR3 loop spans 14 amino acids. Germline V CDR1 and CDR2: MNHEY, SVGAGI. The CDR3 loop reads CASGRQRGNQPQHF. DNA of the CDR3: TGTGCCAGCGGGAGGCAGAGAGGCAATCAGCCCCAGCATTTT.

The chain links TRBV28 to TRBJ2-7, with TRBD2 matching 7 bases. The V segment lost 10 bases and the J segment 1 base; nucleotides outside the gene matches: 7. The germline V gene has CDR1 MDHEN and CDR2 SYDVKM. The CDR3 has 13 amino acids. CDR3 in DNA: TGTGCCACAGGACTAGGGCGTTCCTACGAGCAGTACTTC. Its translation is CATGLGRSYEQYF.

The chain has TRBV5-4 and TRBJ1-4; unclear D gene. The CDR3 is made up of 14 amino acids. The V gene's germline CDR1 is SGHNT and CDR2 YYREEE (reference sequence). Trimming cost V 0 bases and J 7 bases, with 10 bases left between them. The CDR3 is CASSLEGMGEKLFF. Written as DNA, the CDR3 is TGTGCCAGCAGCTTGGAAGGGATGGGTGAAAAACTGTTTTTT. The full variable domain, rest sourced from reference TRBV5-4 and TRBJ1-4, is ETGVTQSPTHLIKTRGQQVTLRCSSQSGHNTVSWYQQALGQGPQFIFQYYREEENGRGNFPPRFSGLQFPNYSSELNVNALELDDSALYLCASSLEGMGEKLFFGSGTQLSVL.